A single sample gave rise to the 10 T cell receptor beta chains below, sequenced in a study of blood T cell repertoires in COVID-19 (TCRdb year 2020). The library was made by the immunoSEQ multiplex PCR assay. Imported from immuneACCESS, the table was reduced by TCRdb to in-frame sequences with V and J called. These copies leave out some clones; in studies compared against another copy, an unresolved V gene accounts for under half, and the cause of the remainder is not known. This sample is represented by under 250,000 clones; approximately 84% of them were singletons. The ten largest clones represent approximately 8% of the sample. The sequencing sample was made of peripheral blood. The source of these receptors is a woman in her 50s with active or convalescent COVID-19.

The genes are TRBV5-6 and TRBJ2-7; TRBD2 matches at 12 bases. The CDR3 covers 18 residues. V lost 4 bases, J lost 2 bases, and 13 bases stayed unmatched. Germline values: CDR1 SGHDT, CDR2 YYEEEE. Here the CDR3 DNA reads TGTGCCAGCAGCGGGGGACTAGCGGGTACTCCCCGCCCCTACGAGCAGTACTTC. Translating it yields CASSGGLAGTPRPYEQYF.

The chain couples TRBV3-1 (or the pseudogene TRBV3-2) to TRBJ1-5; possibly TRBD1 for D (6 bases). The CDR3 contains 16 residues. The V end lost 1 base, the J end lost 6 bases, and 16 bases lay between the germline ends. Per the germline V gene, CDR1 is LGHDT and CDR2 is YNNKEL (reference sequence). The CDR3 DNA reads as TGTGCCAGCAGCCAAGGATACGGGGGGGCTCTTCAGCCCCAGCATTTT. This sequence encodes CASSQGYGGALQPQHF.

The V call is TRBV19, the J call TRBJ1-5; D gene ambiguous. The germline V gene has CDR1 LNHDA and CDR2 SQIVND (reference sequence). The V end lost 3 bases, the J end lost 5 bases, and 8 bases lay between the germline ends. The CDR3 consists of 13 residues. CDR3 amino acids: CASSIYRDQPQHF. Written as DNA, the CDR3 is TGTGCCAGTAGTATCTACAGAGATCAGCCCCAGCATTTT.

The chain links TRBV5-4 to TRBJ1-5; D is unresolved. The CDR3 spans 13 residues. With 2 bases removed from V and 7 bases from J, the gap between germline ends came to 10 bases. The germline CDR1 and CDR2 sequences are SGHNT and YYREEE (reference sequence). CDR3 DNA: TGTGCCAGCAGCTTTGGCAGGAACCAGCCCCAGCATTTT. Protein sequence: CASSFGRNQPQHF. Supplemented by reference TRBV5-4 and TRBJ1-5, the full variable domain reads ETGVTQSPTHLIKTRGQQVTLRCSSQSGHNTVSWYQQALGQGPQFIFQYYREEENGRGNFPPRFSGLQFPNYSSELNVNALELDDSALYLCASSFGRNQPQHFGDGTRLSIL.

V usage is TRBV2 and J usage is TRBJ2-1; 7 nucleotides line up with TRBD2. Germline CDR1 and CDR2: SNHLY and FYNNEI. This CDR3 comprises 14 residues. J lost 8 bases, V lost 6 bases, and 10 bases had no gene match. The CDR3 bases are TGTGCCAGCAGGGTGGGAGGGCTCAGGGATGAGCAGTTCTTC. Translating it yields CASRVGGLRDEQFF.

This clone was detected a few times. V and J are TRBV19 and TRBJ1-5; D perhaps matches TRBD1 (6 bases). The length of the CDR3 is 15 residues. Germline CDR1 LNHDA, CDR2 SQIVND (reference sequence). The V gene lost 7 bases and the J gene lost 4 bases, with 17 bases spanning the gap. Here the CDR3 reads CASTPLDSRNQPQHF. CDR3 bases: TGTGCCAGTACTCCACTGGACAGTAGGAATCAGCCCCAGCATTTT.

V and J are TRBV6-5 and TRBJ2-1; 7 bases are shared with TRBD2. The CDR3 runs to 15 residues. CDR1 and CDR2 from the germline V gene are MNHEY and SVGAGI. V dropped 6 bases and J dropped 4; count of bases not matched to a gene: 9. The CDR3 spells CASSRLAGDYNEQFF. Here the CDR3 DNA reads TGTGCCAGCAGCCGTCTCGCGGGAGATTACAATGAGCAGTTCTTC.

The chain couples TRBV24-1 to TRBJ2-1; no clear D gene. The V end was cut by 1 base, the J end by 1 base, with 10 bases between. This CDR3 has 16 amino acids. Looked up from germline, CDR1 is KGHDR and CDR2 is SFDVKD. The DNA for the CDR3 is TGTGCCACCAGTGATTTCCTTCCCAGATCCTACAATGAGCAGTTCTTC. As protein: CATSDFLPRSYNEQFF.

This clone was detected only once. The chain joins TRBV30 to TRBJ2-7; perhaps TRBD2 as D (6 bases). This CDR3 region has 15 residues. Trimming left V 0 bases short and J 0 bases short, with 12 bases between. Per the germline V gene, CDR1 is GTSNPN and CDR2 is SVGIG (reference sequence). Here the CDR3 DNA reads TGTGCCTGGAGTGTACGGGGTAGCGGCTCCTACGAGCAGTACTTC. Its translation is CAWSVRGSGSYEQYF.

The rearrangement joins TRBV28 to TRBJ2-7; 7 nucleotides match TRBD2. The CDR3 is 12 amino acids. V was pared by 7 bases and J by 7 bases, with 7 bases of the junction left unmatched. CDR1 is MDHEN, CDR2 SYDVKM, per germline. CDR3 nucleotide sequence: TGTGCCAGCACCCAAACGGGGGGAGAGCAGTACGTC. The encoded protein is CASTQTGGEQYV.